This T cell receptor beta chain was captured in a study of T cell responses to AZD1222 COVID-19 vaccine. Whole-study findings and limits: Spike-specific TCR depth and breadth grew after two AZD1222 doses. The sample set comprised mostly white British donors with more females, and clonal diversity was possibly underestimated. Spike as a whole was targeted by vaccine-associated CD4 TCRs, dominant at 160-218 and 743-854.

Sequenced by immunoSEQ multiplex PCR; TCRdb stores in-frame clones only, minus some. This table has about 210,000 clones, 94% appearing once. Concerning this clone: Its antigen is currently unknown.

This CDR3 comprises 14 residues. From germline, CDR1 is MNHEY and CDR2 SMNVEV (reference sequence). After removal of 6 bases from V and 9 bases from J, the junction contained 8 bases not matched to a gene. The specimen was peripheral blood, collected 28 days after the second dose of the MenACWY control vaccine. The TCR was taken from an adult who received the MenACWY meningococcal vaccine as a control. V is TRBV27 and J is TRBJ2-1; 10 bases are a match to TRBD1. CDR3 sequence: CASRWGTGAREQFF. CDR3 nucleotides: TGTGCCAGCAGGTGGGGGACAGGGGCTCGTGAGCAGTTCTTC.